These 6 T cell receptor beta chains originate from one sample sequenced in a study of blood T cell repertoires in COVID-19. Sequencing was performed with immunoSEQ multiplex PCR; in TCRdb, only in-frame clones are kept and a portion is missing. The top ten hold about 2.2% of the sample, which has 100,000 to 150,000 clones, roughly four fifths seen once. The sequencing input was PBMCs or T cells enriched from blood (not recorded which). These receptor sequences come from a man aged 40-50 years with acute COVID-19.

This clone has only one observation. The chain uses TRBV5-1 and TRBJ1-1; no clear D. The CDR3 is 16 residues long. V dropped 4 bases and J dropped 4 bases, with 20 bases sitting between them. The germline V gene has CDR1 SGHRS and CDR2 YFSETQ. CDR3 residues: CASSPMSGLSSTEAFF. CDR3 bases: TGCGCCAGCAGCCCGATGAGCGGACTGTCGAGCACTGAAGCTTTCTTT.

This clone was recorded only once. The chain recombines TRBV28 with TRBJ1-5; D possibly corresponds to TRBD1 (5 bases). V was shortened by 2 bases and J by 6 bases, with 11 bases between the two germline ends. Per the germline V gene, CDR1 is MDHEN and CDR2 is SYDVKM. The length of the CDR3 is 14 residues. CDR3 sequence reads: CASSLGQGGQPQHF. CDR3 DNA sequence: TGTGCCAGCAGTTTAGGGCAGGGCGGTCAGCCCCAGCATTTT.

The chain links TRBV19 to TRBJ1-5, with TRBD1 identical over 8 bases. There are 15 residues in the CDR3. The junction had 6 bases not matched to a gene; V was cut back by 3 bases and J by 5 bases. Germline CDR1 and CDR2: LNHDA and SQIVND (reference sequence). The CDR3 coding sequence is TGTGCCAGTAGTATCGGACAGGGCGGAGATCAGCCCCAGCATTTT. Protein product: CASSIGQGGDQPQHF.

This clone is a singleton in its sample. The gene calls are TRBV6-5 and TRBJ1-2; 7 bases match TRBD1. The germline V gene has CDR1 MNHEY and CDR2 SVGAGI. The CDR3 is made up of 14 amino acids. V was clipped by 5 bases and J by 4 bases; unmatched bases: 7. CDR3 sequence reads: CASSPGTALYGYTF. CDR3 DNA: TGTGCCAGCAGTCCCGGGACAGCTCTCTATGGCTACACCTTC.

This clone was picked up one time. The chain uses TRBV7-2 and TRBJ2-1; 8 positions match TRBD2. The CDR3 has 14 residues. Germline assignment: CDR1 SGHTA and CDR2 FQGNSA. V lost 1 base, J lost 9 bases, and 5 bases stayed unmatched. The CDR3 reads CASSLVGLVSEQFF. In DNA form, the CDR3 reads TGTGCCAGCAGCTTAGTGGGACTAGTTAGTGAGCAGTTCTTC.

The chain joins TRBV6-5 to TRBJ2-5; 7 positions agree with TRBD1. Germline assignment: CDR1 MNHEY and CDR2 SVGAGI. The CDR3 is 15 residues long. Trimming took 0 bases from V and 4 from J; bases not matched to a gene: 5. The CDR3 sequence is CASSYSERGRETQYF. The CDR3 nucleotides are TGTGCCAGCAGTTACTCCGAAAGGGGGCGAGAGACCCAGTACTTC.